A single sample is the source of the 16 T cell receptor beta chains below, sequenced in a study of cytomegalovirus exposure and HLA in healthy donors. It was with 60 Vbeta and 13 Jbeta primers that the PCR ran. Produced via immunoSEQ multiplex PCR; TCRdb's table is partial and in-frame only. This sample has nearly 200,000 clones, with 60% to 80% found just once. Sequencing was done on a sample of PBMCs. The source is a woman aged 25 to 45 in good health and CMV-seropositive.

This chain links TRBV9 with TRBJ2-2, with TRBD1 matching 7 bases. Germline V gene sequence: CDR1 SGDLS, CDR2 YYNGEE. The CDR3 length is 15 residues. Germline trimming cut 2 bases from V and 4 bases from J; bases unmatched to any gene: 5. The CDR3 loop is CASSVTGFGTGELFF. CDR3 bases: TGTGCCAGCAGCGTGACAGGGTTCGGCACCGGGGAGCTGTTTTTT.

V usage is TRBV2 and J usage is TRBJ2-7, with 10 bases identical to TRBD1. The CDR3 runs 14 residues. Trimming took 3 bases from V and 2 from J; bases not matched to a gene: 1. Germline loops: CDR1 SNHLY, CDR2 FYNNEI. The CDR3 protein is CASSEDRGTYEQYF. CDR3 bases: TGTGCCAGCAGTGAGGACAGGGGGACCTACGAGCAGTACTTC.

The V and J genes are TRBV27 and TRBJ1-2, with a weak D call TRBD1 (5 bases). This CDR3 has 12 amino acids. Looked up from germline, CDR1 is MNHEY and CDR2 is SMNVEV (reference sequence). V lost 3 bases and J lost 6, with 8 bases in between. Here the CDR3 DNA reads TGTGCCAGCAGTTTCGGGGGGAATGGCTACACCTTC. It specifies CASSFGGNGYTF.

V gene TRBV28 combines with J gene TRBJ1-2; D is unclear. This CDR3 has 12 amino acids. The V gene's germline CDR1 is MDHEN and CDR2 SYDVKM. V lost 6 bases to trimming and J lost 5 bases, with 10 bases between them. CDR3 in amino acids: CASSLATYGYTF. In nucleotides, the CDR3 is TGTGCCAGCAGCCTAGCAACGTATGGCTACACCTTC.

This sequence joins TRBV5-1 and TRBJ2-1; 7 bases are shared with TRBD2. This CDR3 spans 15 amino acids. The germline V gene has CDR1 SGHRS and CDR2 YFSETQ. Trimming removed 4 bases from V and 0 bases from J; junction bases left unmatched: 4. DNA of the CDR3: TGCGCCAGCAGCATAGTAGCGGGCTCCTACAATGAGCAGTTCTTC. Its protein product is CASSIVAGSYNEQFF.

This clone was recorded a few times. The chain joins TRBV27 to TRBJ2-2, with a tentative D call TRBD1 (6 bases). This CDR3 region has 13 residues. Per the germline V gene, CDR1 is MNHEY and CDR2 is SMNVEV (reference sequence). V gave up 4 bases and J gave up 3 bases, with 6 bases separating them. The CDR3 sequence: CASSYRDTGELFF. CDR3 coding DNA: TGTGCCAGCAGTTACAGGGACACCGGGGAGCTGTTTTTT.

The chain uses TRBV7-3 and TRBJ1-2; 7 positions match TRBD1. The CDR3 contains 13 residues. Germline V gene sequence: CDR1 SGHTA, CDR2 FQGTGA. V lost 8 bases to trimming and J lost 4 bases; unmatched junction nucleotides: 7. For the CDR3, the DNA is TGTGCCAGCCTCTTTACAGGGGTCTATGGCTACACCTTC. Translating it yields CASLFTGVYGYTF.

The chain recombines TRBV18 with TRBJ2-5; D is undetermined. CDR3 length: 12 residues. Germline CDR1 and CDR2: KGHSH and LQKENI. Trimming shortened V by 2 bases and J by 4 bases, and 5 bases separated the two germline ends. CDR3 nucleotide sequence: TGTGCCAGCTCACCATCCGTAGAGACCCAGTACTTC. Protein: CASSPSVETQYF.

This chain joins TRBV7-3 and TRBJ2-1; D is possibly TRBD2 (5 bases). Germline-derived CDR1 and CDR2 are SGHTA and FQGTGA. With 0 bases removed from V and 10 bases from J, the gap between germline ends came to 10 bases. The CDR3 totals 13 residues. The CDR3 sequence is CASSLTSVGEQFF. In nucleotides, the CDR3 is TGTGCCAGCAGCTTAACTAGCGTCGGCGAGCAGTTCTTC. The full variable domain, completed using reference TRBV7-3 and TRBJ2-1, is GAGVSQTPSNKVTEKGKYVELRCDPISGHTALYWYRQSLGQGPEFLIYFQGTGAADDSGLPNDRFFAVRPEGSVSTLKIQRTERGDSAVYLCASSLTSVGEQFFGPGTRLTVL.

The chain links TRBV6-6 to TRBJ2-3; TRBD1 aligns across 7 bases. From germline, CDR1 is MNHNY and CDR2 SVGAGI (reference sequence). J was trimmed by 1 base and V by 3 bases; bases with no gene match: 4. This CDR3 has 15 residues. The CDR3 DNA sequence: TGTGCCAGCAGTTATCTCACAGGGGGCACAGATACGCAGTATTTT. Translation gives CASSYLTGGTDTQYF.

The gene calls are TRBV29-1 and TRBJ2-3; D might be TRBD2 (6 bases). CDR3 length: 12 amino acids. Germline V gives CDR1 SQVTM, CDR2 ANQGSEA. Trimming cost V 5 bases and J 7 bases, with 13 bases left between them. Here the CDR3 reads CSVRAGKYTQYF. The CDR3 DNA follows: TGCAGCGTTCGGGCGGGAAAATATACGCAGTATTTT.

V and J are TRBV7-9 and TRBJ1-2; tentatively, D is TRBD1 (6 bases). The V gene's germline CDR1 is SEHNR and CDR2 FQNEAQ (reference sequence). The V end was cut by 5 bases, the J end by 4 bases, with 17 bases between. The CDR3 covers 15 residues. Here the CDR3 DNA reads TGTGCCAGCAGCGTGGACAGTGTGAGAGGCTATGGCTACACCTTC. This gives the protein CASSVDSVRGYGYTF.

V usage is TRBV15 and J usage is TRBJ2-4; 7 nucleotides agree with TRBD1. This CDR3 contains 16 residues. Germline loops: CDR1 LNHNV, CDR2 YYDKDF (reference sequence). V dropped 5 bases and J dropped 1; count of bases not matched to a gene: 8. CDR3 in DNA: TGTGCCACCAGCGGGATGATACAGGGGGCCAAAAACATTCAGTACTTC. It codes for CATSGMIQGAKNIQYF.

The sample holds a few counts of this clone. This sequence joins TRBV27 and TRBJ2-1; D remains ambiguous. V lost 4 bases and J 6 bases, leaving 13 bases between the germline ends. This CDR3 has 14 amino acids. Germline lookup yields CDR1 MNHEY and CDR2 SMNVEV (reference sequence). The CDR3 spells CASSYLHFGNEQFF. In nucleotides, the CDR3 is TGTGCCAGCAGTTATTTGCATTTCGGCAATGAGCAGTTCTTC.

This clone turned up a few times. The chain links TRBV14 to TRBJ2-4; D possibly corresponds to TRBD2 (5 bases). The CDR3 runs to 14 residues. V lost 1 base, J lost 1 base, and 5 bases lay in between. Germline CDR1 and CDR2: SGHDN and FVKESK. The CDR3 DNA follows: TGTGCCAGCAGCCAAGCGGGGGCCAAAAACATTCAGTACTTC. Amino acid sequence: CASSQAGAKNIQYF.

This clone is a singleton in its sample. The chain has TRBV4-2 and TRBJ2-6; D uncertain. CDR1 LGHNA and CDR2 YNFKEQ come from the germline V gene. This CDR3 has 17 residues. V was clipped by 2 bases and J by 1 base, with 12 bases between them. For the CDR3, the DNA is TGTGCCAGCAGCCAACCCCAGGTCGGTTCTGGGGCCAACGTCCTGACTTTC. Translated, it gives CASSQPQVGSGANVLTF.